A selection of T cell receptor beta chains follows, all from one sample in a study of cytomegalovirus exposure and HLA in healthy donors. Assay used: immunoSEQ multiplex PCR; TCRdb lists only in-frame clones, some missing. Of some 120,000 clones in the sample, about 80% are singletons; the top ten hold approximately 1%. What was sequenced was PBMCs. Receptors originate from a human donor in good health. The CDR3 runs from the conserved cysteine through the conserved F or W. Fields, in order: D gene, J gene, V gene, clone size, CDR3 DNA, CDR3 protein. The D gene is left open where the match is weak. Size values are once, few and many counts, or a class for expanded clones, and some rows have none.

. TRBJ1-2 TRBV28 . TGTGCCAGCAGGGGCAGGGTTTATGACTATGGCTACACCTTC CASRGRVYDYGYTF
. TRBJ2-1 TRBV5-1 . TGCGCCAGCAGCTTTGGGTCGGGGTCCTACAATGAGCAGTTCTTC CASSFGSGSYNEQFF
. TRBJ1-1 TRBV4-1 few TGCGCCAGCAGCCAGTTAACAGAGAACACTGAAGCTTTCTTT CASSQLTENTEAFF
TRBD1 TRBJ2-7 TRBV6-1 . TGTGCCAGCAGGGCCGGACAGGGGTACGAGCAGTACTTC CASRAGQGYEQYF
TRBD1 TRBJ2-7 TRBV6-1 . TGTGCCAGCAGTGTGACAGGGACCGAGCAGTACTTC CASSVTGTEQYF
. TRBJ2-7 TRBV7-2 . TGTGCCAGCAGCCCAGGAGGTAGCTCCTACGAGCAGTACTTC CASSPGGSSYEQYF
TRBD2 TRBJ2-5 TRBV4-2 . TGTGCCAGCAGCCAAGATTCCAGCGGGGATCAAGAGACCCAGTACTTC CASSQDSSGDQETQYF
. TRBJ2-7 TRBV7-9 . TGTGCCAGCAGCGCTGCCGGGGTAACCTACGAGCAGTACTTC CASSAAGVTYEQYF
. TRBJ1-5 TRBV4-1 . TGCGCCAGCAGCCAAATAGGGGGAGATCAGCCCCAGCATTTT CASSQIGGDQPQHF
TRBD1 TRBJ1-3 TRBV19 . TGTGCCAGTAGTATTGGGACAGGGGACGGAAACACCATATATTTT CASSIGTGDGNTIYF
. TRBJ1-1 TRBV6-5 . TGTGCCAGCAGTCGCGACAGGTGGAACACTGAAGCTTTCTTT CASSRDRWNTEAFF
TRBD2 TRBJ2-7 TRBV7-9 . TGTGCCAGCAGCTTGCTAGCGGGGGTCACACCCTACGAGCAGTACTTC CASSLLAGVTPYEQYF
TRBD2 TRBJ2-1 TRBV13 few TGTGCCAGCAGCTTAAAGTCGGGACTAGAGGATGAGCAGTTCTTC CASSLKSGLEDEQFF
. TRBJ1-1 TRBV6-1 . TGTGCCAGCAGTGGGTCTCGGGCAGGGGCCACTGAAGCTTTCTTT CASSGSRAGATEAFF
. TRBJ2-7 TRBV29-1 once TGCAGCGTTCACCAGGGAAATTCCTACGAGCAGTACTTC CSVHQGNSYEQYF
. TRBJ1-2 TRBV20-1 . TGCAGCGCGGACAGAGTCTATGGCTACACCTTC CSADRVYGYTF
TRBD1 TRBJ2-2 TRBV14 . TGTGCCAGCAGCCAAGTTTGGCCGACAGGGCCCACCGGGGAGCTGTTTTTT CASSQVWPTGPTGELFF
. TRBJ2-7 TRBV27 . TGTGCCAGCACCCAGGCCGGGATGGGGTCCTACGAGCAGTACTTC CASTQAGMGSYEQYF
TRBD1 TRBJ1-2 TRBV6-1 . TGTGCCAGCTTTCCCCAGGGGGCGGGCTATGGCTACACCTTC CASFPQGAGYGYTF
. TRBJ1-2 TRBV5-4 . TGTGCCAGCAGCTTGGGTTGGCAGGTGAGCTATGGCTACACCTTC CASSLGWQVSYGYTF
. TRBJ1-4 TRBV7-9 . TGTGCCAGCAGCTTAGATCAGGGGTCTAATGAAAAACTGTTTTTT CASSLDQGSNEKLFF
. TRBJ2-5 TRBV6-1 . TGTGCCAGCACCGTGGCAGAGACCCAGTACTTC CASTVAETQYF
TRBD1 TRBJ1-5 TRBV27 . TGTGCCAGCGCTCCCGGGACAGGGAGTATGTCCCAGCATTTT CASAPGTGSMSQHF
TRBD1 TRBJ1-2 TRBV6-5 . TGTGCCAGCAGGCCGAGACAGGGGTCCTATGGCTACACCTTC CASRPRQGSYGYTF
. TRBJ1-5 TRBV4-1 . TGCGCCAGCAGCCAAGATCCGGGGTACAATCAGCCCCAGCATTTT CASSQDPGYNQPQHF
. TRBJ2-7 TRBV27 . TGTGCCAGCGGGCCGGGACAATTCTACGAGCAGTACTTC CASGPGQFYEQYF
. TRBJ2-1 TRBV7-8 . TGTGCCAGCAGCTCCCGCTACGCAGGGCAGTTCTTC CASSSRYAGQFF
. TRBJ2-7 TRBV28 few TGTGCCAGCAGTTTACCAACCTACGAGCAGTACTTC CASSLPTYEQYF
TRBD2 TRBJ2-3 TRBV15 . TGTGCCACCAGCAGAGACCTAGCGGGGGTTGGGGATGCGCAGTATTTT CATSRDLAGVGDAQYF
. TRBJ2-1 TRBV7-7 . TGTGCCAGCAGCTTGGGCAGGCCGGGGGACAATGAGCAGTTCTTC CASSLGRPGDNEQFF
. TRBJ2-7 TRBV20-1 . TGCAGTGCTAGTAGCTCCTACGAGCAGTACTTC CSASSSYEQYF
. TRBJ1-2 TRBV29-1 . TGCAGCGTTGAATGGAGAGGCTACACCTTC CSVEWRGYTF
. TRBJ2-3 TRBV7-9 once TGTGCCAGCAGCGCTAGAGATACGCAGTATTTT CASSARDTQYF
TRBD1 TRBJ2-1 TRBV6-5 . TGTGCCAGCAGGCACAAACTAGGACAGGGGGCTATCTTC CASRHKLGQGAIF
. TRBJ2-3 TRBV9 . TGTGCCAGCAGCGCCCGACCCTTGGGGGCCAGCACAGATACGCAGTATTTT CASSARPLGASTDTQYF
. TRBJ1-5 TRBV6-1 . TGTGCCAGCAGTGATCATACGGGGAGCAATCAGCCCCAGCATTTT CASSDHTGSNQPQHF
TRBD1 TRBJ2-2 TRBV9 . TGTGCCAGCAGCGTTACAGGGGTGGGGGAGCTGTTTTTT CASSVTGVGELFF
. TRBJ2-6 TRBV14 . TGTGCCAGCAGCCAAGAAGCGGACTCTGGGGCCAACGTCCTGACTTTC CASSQEADSGANVLTF
. TRBJ2-1 TRBV28 . TGTGCCAGCAGACCCAGCTACAATGAGCAGTTCTTC CASRPSYNEQFF
. TRBJ1-4 TRBV13 . TGTGCCAGCAGTGAAGCGCGGGGCGGGGAAAAACTGTTTTTT CASSEARGGEKLFF
. TRBJ1-1 TRBV7-2 . TGTGCCAGCAGCCCGCGACTGATTAGAACTGAAGCTTTCTTT CASSPRLIRTEAFF
. TRBJ1-5 TRBV6-6 few TGTGCCAGCAGTTACAATGTGGGGGGTTTGCAGCCCCAGCATTTT CASSYNVGGLQPQHF
TRBD2 TRBJ2-3 TRBV5-6 . TGTGCCAGCAGGACTAGCGGGGGGGCAGATACGCAGTATTTT CASRTSGGADTQYF
TRBD1 TRBJ1-6 TRBV27 . TGTGCCAGCAGTTTTGAGACAGGGAATTCACCCCTCCACTTT CASSFETGNSPLHF
. TRBJ1-4 TRBV4-1 few TGCGCCAGCAGCCAAGAAACAGGGCTAACAACTAATGAAAAACTGTTTTTT CASSQETGLTTNEKLFF